Shown below are 17 T cell receptor beta chains from a single sample sequenced in a study of immune evolution from preneoplasia to lung adenocarcinoma. TCRdb's copy holds only in-frame clones and misses some; the assay was immunoSEQ multiplex PCR. Of about 4,900 clones in the sample, more than 70% were seen once. Sequenced sample: FFPE atypical adenomatous hyperplasia tissue from the lung. The sample's subset: atypical adenomatous hyperplasia (AAH), lung preneoplasia. These receptors were collected from a person aged 70 to 79 with lung adenocarcinoma.

This chain joins TRBV30 and TRBJ2-7; D remains unclear. V was cut by 0 bases and J by 7 bases, with 10 bases left in between. Germline V gene lookup returns CDR1 GTSNPN and CDR2 SVGIG (reference sequence). The CDR3 has 12 amino acids. CDR3 coding DNA: TGTGCCTGGAGTGTTGGGCAGAGAGAGCAGTACTTC. It is translated as CAWSVGQREQYF.

The chain links TRBV2 to TRBJ1-2; D might be TRBD1 (5 bases). The CDR3 has 17 residues. The germline CDR1 and CDR2 sequences are SNHLY and FYNNEI. Trimming stripped 1 base from V and 4 bases from J, with 19 bases between. The CDR3 region has the DNA TGTGCCAGCAGTGAAGGTGGCGGATGGGGACGAAGCTATGGCTACACCTTC. Its translation: CASSEGGGWGRSYGYTF.

V is TRBV6-1 and J is TRBJ1-1; no clear D. CDR1 is MNHNS and CDR2 is SASEGT in the germline V gene. Trimming pared 0 bases from V and 8 bases from J, leaving 19 bases between. This CDR3 has 16 amino acids. The CDR3 sequence is CASSEAGSDLRIEAFF. The CDR3 DNA reads as TGTGCCAGCAGTGAAGCGGGCTCGGACCTTCGAATCGAAGCTTTCTTT.

The chain is built from TRBV7-9 and TRBJ2-3; D may be TRBD2 (7 bases). Trimming stripped 1 base from V and 6 bases from J, with 17 bases between. The germline V gene encodes CDR1 SEHNR and CDR2 FQNEAQ (reference sequence). The CDR3 covers 16 residues. The CDR3 region has the DNA TGTGCCAGCAGCTTAGGGGAGGGGGGCGTGATCGATACGCAGTATTTT. Encoded protein: CASSLGEGGVIDTQYF.

The chain employs TRBV6-5 and TRBJ2-7; D unclear. Trimming took off 6 bases at V and 0 bases at J, with 12 bases between the two ends. Per the germline V gene, CDR1 is MNHEY and CDR2 is SVGAGI. This CDR3 is built from 14 residues. CDR3 bases: TGTGCCAGCAGCCGAACAGAGGACTCCTACGAGCAGTACTTC. Amino acid sequence: CASSRTEDSYEQYF.

This chain connects TRBV28 to TRBJ1-1; tentative D call: TRBD1 (5 bases). This CDR3 has 13 residues. Germline CDR1 MDHEN, CDR2 SYDVKM. The V and J ends lost 3 bases and 4 bases respectively, with 9 bases between them. DNA of the CDR3: TGTGCCAGCAGTTTTTTTGGGGGCACTGAAGCTTTCTTT. This encodes CASSFFGGTEAFF. The full variable domain, in which reference TRBV28 and TRBJ1-1 provide the parts outside the CDR3, is DVKVTQSSRYLVKRTGEKVFLECVQDMDHENMFWYRQDPGLGLRLIYFSYDVKMKEKGDIPEGYSVSREKKERFSLILESASTNQTSMYLCASSFFGGTEAFFGQGTRLTVV.

The gene calls are TRBV7-9 and TRBJ1-3; 9 bases fit TRBD1. With 5 bases clipped from V and 10 bases from J, the junction kept 3 bases outside the gene matches. CDR3 length equals 12 residues. CDR1 is SEHNR, CDR2 FQNEAQ, per germline (reference sequence). CDR3 sequence (DNA): TGTGCCAGCAGCCAGGACAGGGGTACCATATATTTT. This translates into CASSQDRGTIYF.

The V gene is TRBV9, the J gene TRBJ1-1; the D is unclear. V shed 3 bases and J shed 0 bases, with 12 bases lying between them. CDR1 and CDR2 from the germline V gene are SGDLS and YYNGEE. The CDR3 contains 15 residues. The CDR3 loop reads CASSAETHMNTEAFF. The DNA for the CDR3 is TGTGCCAGCAGCGCCGAAACGCATATGAACACTGAAGCTTTCTTT.

This sequence joins TRBV25-1 and TRBJ1-2, with D tentatively TRBD1 (5 bases). The CDR3 spans 12 residues. Germline-derived CDR1 and CDR2 are MGHDK and SYGVNS. Trimming took off 6 bases at V and 2 bases at J, with 7 bases between the two ends. CDR3 region: CASRGVNYGYTF. CDR3 DNA: TGTGCCAGCAGAGGGGTGAACTATGGCTACACCTTC.

The genes are TRBV2 and TRBJ1-4, with D unresolved. This CDR3 is 13 amino acids long. V shed 6 bases and J shed 0 bases, with 5 bases lying between them. Germline loops: CDR1 SNHLY, CDR2 FYNNEI. The CDR3 DNA reads TGTGCCAGCAGACTCTCAACTAATGAAAAACTGTTTTTT. This gives the protein CASRLSTNEKLFF.

The chain joins TRBV7-3 to TRBJ2-1; 12 nucleotides line up with TRBD2. CDR1 is SGHTA, CDR2 FQGTGA, per germline. This CDR3 contains 14 residues. V was clipped by 5 bases and J by 8 bases; unmatched bases: 4. The CDR3 spells CASSLAGGGDEQFF. The DNA for the CDR3 is TGTGCCAGCAGCCTAGCGGGAGGGGGGGATGAGCAGTTCTTC.

The chain has TRBV6-5 and TRBJ2-7; D may match TRBD1 or TRBD2 (5 bases each). The CDR3 consists of 12 residues. The V gene's germline CDR1 is MNHEY and CDR2 SVGAGI. The V end was cut by 9 bases, the J end by 3 bases, with 12 bases between. The CDR3 spells CASRGRGYEQYF. CDR3 DNA: TGTGCCAGTCGGGGACGGGGCTACGAGCAGTACTTC.

The chain uses TRBV19 and TRBJ1-1, with unresolved D. This CDR3 spans 14 amino acids. Trimming cost V 9 bases and J 1 base, with 15 bases left between them. Germline V CDR1 and CDR2: LNHDA, SQIVND (reference sequence). The CDR3 nucleotides read TGTGCCAGCTTGGGAGTCCCAACGAACACTGAAGCTTTCTTT. This translates into CASLGVPTNTEAFF.

The gene calls are TRBV15 and TRBJ2-2; D not certain. V lost 0 bases and J 6 bases, leaving 11 bases between the germline ends. CDR1 is LNHNV, CDR2 YYDKDF, per germline (reference sequence). The CDR3 has 15 amino acids. The CDR3 sequence: CATSRDRLRAGELFF. The CDR3 DNA sequence: TGTGCCACCAGCAGAGATAGGTTACGGGCCGGGGAGCTGTTTTTT.

This chain connects TRBV9 to TRBJ2-2; D uncertain. Germline V gene data show CDR1 as SGDLS and CDR2 as YYNGEE. V lost 3 bases and J lost 2, with 2 bases in between. The CDR3 is 12 residues long. CDR3 sequence reads: CASSENTGELFF. In DNA, the CDR3 is TGTGCCAGCAGCGAAAACACCGGGGAGCTGTTTTTT. Complete variable domain (other parts from reference TRBV9 and TRBJ2-2): DSGVTQTPKHLITATGQRVTLRCSPRSGDLSVYWYQQSLDQGLQFLIQYYNGEERAKGNILERFSAQQFPDLHSELNLSSLELGDSALYFCASSENTGELFFGEGSRLTVL.

The rearrangement joins TRBV28 to TRBJ1-1; a possible D gene is TRBD1 (6 bases). The CDR3 extends over 14 amino acids. V shed 5 bases and J shed 1 base, with 11 bases lying between them. Germline V gives CDR1 MDHEN, CDR2 SYDVKM. The CDR3 sequence is CASSLTTGNTEAFF. The CDR3 DNA reads TGTGCCAGCAGTCTAACGACAGGGAACACTGAAGCTTTCTTT.

This chain uses TRBV18 with TRBJ1-1, with 8 nucleotides matching TRBD1. CDR1 KGHSH and CDR2 LQKENI come from the germline V gene. Unmatched junction bases numbered 5, after V lost 3 bases and J lost 8 bases. This CDR3 region has 13 residues. Written as DNA, the CDR3 is TGTGCCAGCTCACCGTCGGACAGGGCGGAAGCTTTCTTT. It specifies CASSPSDRAEAFF.